This T cell receptor beta chain was found in a study of blood T cell repertoires in COVID-19. Study context: From the United States, Italy and Spain came samples of acute and convalescent COVID-19. The cDNA or gDNA used as material had been derived from T cells, B-cell-depleted T cells, or PBMCs.

This clone was counted between two and nine times. V trimming: 6 bases; J trimming: 4 bases; junction bases outside the gene matches: 9. The germline CDR1 and CDR2 sequences are MDHEN and SYDVKM. This CDR3 is 16 amino acids long. In the authors' methods: Amplification from reference gene primers served as the basis for estimated nucleated cell counts. Clones were read by immunoSEQ multiplex PCR, and TCRdb kept only the in-frame ones, dropping some. That table supplies the V and J calls and clone size; D and trimming were determined from the DNA. The sample includes around 300,000 clones, roughly 84% seen only once; the top ten take 1%.

The chain recombines TRBV28 with TRBJ1-3; 10 bases map to TRBD1. The sample comprised peripheral blood. The clonotype comes from a man aged 50-60 years with active or convalescent COVID-19. This chain's CDR3 is CASSSPGQGVGNTIYF. CDR3 nucleotide sequence: TGTGCCAGCAGCTCCCCCGGACAGGGGGTCGGAAACACCATATATTTT. The variable domain in full, with the rest retrieved from reference TRBV28 and TRBJ1-3, is DVKVTQSSRYLVKRTGEKVFLECVQDMDHENMFWYRQDPGLGLRLIYFSYDVKMKEKGDIPEGYSVSREKKERFSLILESASTNQTSMYLCASSSPGQGVGNTIYFGEGSWLTVV.